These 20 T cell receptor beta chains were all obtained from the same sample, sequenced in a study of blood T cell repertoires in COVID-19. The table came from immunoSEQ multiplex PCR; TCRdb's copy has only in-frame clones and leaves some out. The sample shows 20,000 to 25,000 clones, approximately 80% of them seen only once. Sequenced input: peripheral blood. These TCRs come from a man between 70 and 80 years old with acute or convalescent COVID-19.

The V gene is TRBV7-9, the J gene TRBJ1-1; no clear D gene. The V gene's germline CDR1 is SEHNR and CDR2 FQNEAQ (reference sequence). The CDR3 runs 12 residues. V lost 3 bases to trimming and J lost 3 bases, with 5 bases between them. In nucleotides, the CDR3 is TGTGCCAGCAGCTTTTCGGACACTGAAGCTTTCTTT. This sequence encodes CASSFSDTEAFF. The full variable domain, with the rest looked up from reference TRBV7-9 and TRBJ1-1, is DTGVSQNPRHKITKRGQNVTFRCDPISEHNRLYWYRQTLGQGPEFLTYFQNEAQLEKSRLLSDRFSAERPKGSFSTLEIQRTEQGDSAMYLCASSFSDTEAFFGQGTRLTVV.

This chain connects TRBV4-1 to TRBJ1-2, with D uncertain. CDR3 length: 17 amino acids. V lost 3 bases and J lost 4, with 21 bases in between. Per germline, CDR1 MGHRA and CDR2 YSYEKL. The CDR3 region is CASSHVVRTTKSYGYTF. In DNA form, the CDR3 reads TGCGCCAGCAGCCATGTCGTCAGAACTACCAAATCCTATGGCTACACCTTC.

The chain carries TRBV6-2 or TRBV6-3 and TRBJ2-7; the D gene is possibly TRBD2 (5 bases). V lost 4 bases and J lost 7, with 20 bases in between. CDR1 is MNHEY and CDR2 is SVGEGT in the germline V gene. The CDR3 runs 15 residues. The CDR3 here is CASSLLDRARGEQYF. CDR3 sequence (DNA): TGTGCCAGCAGTTTGCTCGACCGGGCCCGGGGAGAGCAGTACTTC.

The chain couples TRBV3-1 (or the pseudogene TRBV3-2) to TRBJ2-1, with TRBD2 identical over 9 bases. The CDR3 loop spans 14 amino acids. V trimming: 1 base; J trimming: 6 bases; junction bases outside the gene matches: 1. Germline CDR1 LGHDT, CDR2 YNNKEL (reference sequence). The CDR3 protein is CASSQVRGGNEQFF. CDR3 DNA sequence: TGTGCCAGCAGCCAAGTGCGGGGGGGCAATGAGCAGTTCTTC.

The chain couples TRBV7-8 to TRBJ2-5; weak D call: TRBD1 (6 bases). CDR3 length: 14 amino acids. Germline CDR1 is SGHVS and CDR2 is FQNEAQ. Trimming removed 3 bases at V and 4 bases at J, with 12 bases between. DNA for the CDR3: TGTGCCAGCAGCTTCTCAGGGGTAGGAGAGACCCAGTACTTC. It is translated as CASSFSGVGETQYF.

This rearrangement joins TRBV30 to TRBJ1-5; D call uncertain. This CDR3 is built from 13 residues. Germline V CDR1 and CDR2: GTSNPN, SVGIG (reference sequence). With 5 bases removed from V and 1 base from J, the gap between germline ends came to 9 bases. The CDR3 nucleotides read TGTGCCTGGGGAAGAGGAAGCAATCAGCCCCAGCATTTT. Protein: CAWGRGSNQPQHF.

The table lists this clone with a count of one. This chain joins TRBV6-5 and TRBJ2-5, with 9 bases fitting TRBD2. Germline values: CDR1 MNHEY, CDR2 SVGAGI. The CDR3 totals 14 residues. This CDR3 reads CGTRGAGGRETQYF. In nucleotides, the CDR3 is TGTGGGACGCGGGGAGCGGGAGGCCGGGAGACCCAGTACTTC.

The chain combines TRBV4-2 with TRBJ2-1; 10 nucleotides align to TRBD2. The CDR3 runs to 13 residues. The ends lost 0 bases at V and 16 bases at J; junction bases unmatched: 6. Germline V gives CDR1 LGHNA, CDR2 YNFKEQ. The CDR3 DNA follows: TGTGCCAGCAGCCAAGATGCATCTAGCGGGAGATTCTTC. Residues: CASSQDASSGRFF.

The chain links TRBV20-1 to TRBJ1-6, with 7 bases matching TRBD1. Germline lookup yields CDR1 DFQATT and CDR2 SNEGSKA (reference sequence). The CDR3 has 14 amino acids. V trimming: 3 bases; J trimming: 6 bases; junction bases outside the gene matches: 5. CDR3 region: CSASIGTVNSPLHF. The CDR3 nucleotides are TGCAGTGCTAGTATAGGGACAGTTAATTCACCCCTCCACTTT.

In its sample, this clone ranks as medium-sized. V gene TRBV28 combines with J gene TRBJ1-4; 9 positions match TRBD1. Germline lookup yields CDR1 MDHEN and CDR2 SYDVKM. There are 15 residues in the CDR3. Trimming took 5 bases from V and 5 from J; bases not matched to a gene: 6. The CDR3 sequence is CASSQGTGKNEKLFF. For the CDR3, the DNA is TGTGCCAGCAGTCAAGGGACAGGGAAGAATGAAAAACTGTTTTTT.

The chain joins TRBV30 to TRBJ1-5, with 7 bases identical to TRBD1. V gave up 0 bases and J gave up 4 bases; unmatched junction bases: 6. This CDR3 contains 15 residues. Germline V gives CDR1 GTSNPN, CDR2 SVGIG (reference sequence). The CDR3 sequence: CAWSVRPGGNQPQHF. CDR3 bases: TGTGCCTGGAGTGTACGGCCAGGGGGGAATCAGCCCCAGCATTTT.

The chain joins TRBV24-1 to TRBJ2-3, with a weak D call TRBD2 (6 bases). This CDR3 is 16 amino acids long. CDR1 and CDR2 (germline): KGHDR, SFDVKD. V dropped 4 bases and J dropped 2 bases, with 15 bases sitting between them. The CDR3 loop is CATSEGTSTITDTQYF. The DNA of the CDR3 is TGTGCCACCAGTGAGGGGACTTCCACGATCACAGATACGCAGTATTTT.

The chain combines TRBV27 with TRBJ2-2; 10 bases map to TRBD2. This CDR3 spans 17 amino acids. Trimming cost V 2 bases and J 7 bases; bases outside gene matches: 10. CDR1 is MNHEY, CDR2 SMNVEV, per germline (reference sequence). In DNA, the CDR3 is TGTGCCAGCAGTTTACGGGCTAGCGGGAGCTTGGTCGGGGAGCTGTTTTTT. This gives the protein CASSLRASGSLVGELFF.

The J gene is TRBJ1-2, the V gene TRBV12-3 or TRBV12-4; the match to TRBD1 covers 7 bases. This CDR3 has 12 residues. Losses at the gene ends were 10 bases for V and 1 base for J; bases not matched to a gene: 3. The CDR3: CATRDSNYGYTF. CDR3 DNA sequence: TGTGCCACCCGGGACAGTAACTATGGCTACACCTTC.

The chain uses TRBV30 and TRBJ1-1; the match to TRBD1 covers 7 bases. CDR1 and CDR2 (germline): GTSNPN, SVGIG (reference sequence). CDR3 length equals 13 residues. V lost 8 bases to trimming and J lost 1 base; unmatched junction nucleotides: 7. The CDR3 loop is CARKTGTNTEAFF. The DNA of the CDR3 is TGTGCCAGAAAGACAGGGACGAACACTGAAGCTTTCTTT.

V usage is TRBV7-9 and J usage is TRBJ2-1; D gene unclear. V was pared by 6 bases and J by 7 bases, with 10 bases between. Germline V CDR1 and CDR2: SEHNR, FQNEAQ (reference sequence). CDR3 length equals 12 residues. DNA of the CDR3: TGTGCCAGCAGTCCCAGTCTTAATGAGCAGTTCTTC. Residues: CASSPSLNEQFF. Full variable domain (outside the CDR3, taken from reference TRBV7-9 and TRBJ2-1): DTGVSQNPRHKITKRGQNVTFRCDPISEHNRLYWYRQTLGQGPEFLTYFQNEAQLEKSRLLSDRFSAERPKGSFSTLEIQRTEQGDSAMYLCASSPSLNEQFFGPGTRLTVL.

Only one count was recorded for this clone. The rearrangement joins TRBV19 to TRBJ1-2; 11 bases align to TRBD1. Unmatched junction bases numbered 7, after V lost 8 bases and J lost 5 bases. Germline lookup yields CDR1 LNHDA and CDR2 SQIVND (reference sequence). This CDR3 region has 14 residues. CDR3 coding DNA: TGTGCCAGTCTAGGGGGACAGGGGGTGTATGGCTACACCTTC. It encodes CASLGGQGVYGYTF.

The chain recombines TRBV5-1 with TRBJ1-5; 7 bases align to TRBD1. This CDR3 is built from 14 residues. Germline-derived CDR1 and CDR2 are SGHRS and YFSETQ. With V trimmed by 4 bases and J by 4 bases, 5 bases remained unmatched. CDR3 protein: CASSVGTVNQPQHF. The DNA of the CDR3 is TGCGCCAGCAGCGTTGGGACAGTTAATCAGCCCCAGCATTTT.

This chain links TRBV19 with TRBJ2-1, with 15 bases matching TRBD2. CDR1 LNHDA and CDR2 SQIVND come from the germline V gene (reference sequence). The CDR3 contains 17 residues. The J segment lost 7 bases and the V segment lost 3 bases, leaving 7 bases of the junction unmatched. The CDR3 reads CASSIGLAGGEGNEQFF. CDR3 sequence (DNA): TGTGCCAGTAGTATCGGACTAGCGGGAGGGGAAGGTAATGAGCAGTTCTTC.

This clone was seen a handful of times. The CDR3 protein is CASSRGGPNTEAFF. The CDR3 region has the DNA TGTGCCAGCAGCCGCGGGGGGCCGAACACTGAAGCTTTCTTT. The chain carries TRBV27 and TRBJ1-1, with D perhaps matching TRBD1 (6 bases). V was trimmed by 6 bases and J by 1 base, leaving 12 bases between them. Germline lookup yields CDR1 MNHEY and CDR2 SMNVEV (reference sequence). This CDR3 is built from 14 residues.